The sequence of this T cell receptor beta chain was determined in a study of blood T cells in healthy people across ages. Looking at the study overall: Template-switching capture recovered about one barcoded beta molecule per two T cells.

This CDR3 contains 14 residues. The germline gives CDR1 DFQATT, CDR2 SNEGSKA (reference sequence). V lost 6 bases, J lost 4 bases, and 19 bases lay in between. Regarding the study as a whole: The unknown donor CMV status may have confounded expanded clonotype changes.

This clonotype has a handful of counts. Its antigen is unidentified. PCR was performed a second time for about 6 to 11 cycles using a sample-barcoded 5' primer and a J-beta primer mix. Every cDNA molecule bore a tag from a template-switch adaptor containing 12 random nucleotides. TCRdb redid the calling of the 5' RACE reads with MiXCR, one entry per CDR3 protein. The sample records about 1.8 million distinct CDR3 sequences, roughly 49% being singletons. The rearrangement joins TRBV20-1 to TRBJ2-7; D unresolved. The material sequenced was blood. This sequence was found in a middle-aged woman in good health. The CDR3 protein is CSALQSHIGYEQYF. The CDR3, as DNA: TGCAGTGCCCTGCAGTCCCACATAGGATACGAGCAGTACTTC.